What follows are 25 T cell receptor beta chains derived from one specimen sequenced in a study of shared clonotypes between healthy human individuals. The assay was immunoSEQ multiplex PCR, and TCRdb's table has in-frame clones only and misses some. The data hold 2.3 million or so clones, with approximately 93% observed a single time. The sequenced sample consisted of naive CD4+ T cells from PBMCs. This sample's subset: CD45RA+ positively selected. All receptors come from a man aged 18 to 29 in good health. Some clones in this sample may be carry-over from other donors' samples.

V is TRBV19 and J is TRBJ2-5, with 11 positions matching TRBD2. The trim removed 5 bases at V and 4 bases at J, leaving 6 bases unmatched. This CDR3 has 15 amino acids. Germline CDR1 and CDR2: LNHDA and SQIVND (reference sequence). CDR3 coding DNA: TGTGCCAGTAGTGTTCGGACTAGCGGGCGAGAGACCCAGTACTTC. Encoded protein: CASSVRTSGRETQYF.

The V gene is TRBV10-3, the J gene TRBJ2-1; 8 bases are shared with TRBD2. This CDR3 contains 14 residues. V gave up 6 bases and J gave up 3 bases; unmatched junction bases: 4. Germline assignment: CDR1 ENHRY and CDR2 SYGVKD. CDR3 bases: TGTGCCATCAGCAGCGGGAGTATCTACAATGAGCAGTTCTTC. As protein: CAISSGSIYNEQFF.

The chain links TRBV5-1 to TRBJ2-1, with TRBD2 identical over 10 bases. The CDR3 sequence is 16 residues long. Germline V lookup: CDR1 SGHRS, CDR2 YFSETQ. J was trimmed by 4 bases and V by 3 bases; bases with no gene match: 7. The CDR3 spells CASSSSGLAVYNEQFF. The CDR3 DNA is TGCGCCAGCAGCTCCTCCGGACTAGCGGTATACAATGAGCAGTTCTTC. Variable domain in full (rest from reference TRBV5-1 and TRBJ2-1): KAGVTQTPRYLIKTRGQQVTLSCSPISGHRSVSWYQQTPGQGLQFLFEYFSETQRNKGNFPGRFSGRQFSNSRSEMNVSTLELGDSALYLCASSSSGLAVYNEQFFGPGTRLTVL.

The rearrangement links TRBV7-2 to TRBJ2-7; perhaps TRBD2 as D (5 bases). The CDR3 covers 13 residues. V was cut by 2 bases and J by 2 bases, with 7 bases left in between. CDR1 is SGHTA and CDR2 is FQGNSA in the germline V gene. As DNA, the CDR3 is TGTGCCAGCAGCTTAAGAGGGCCCTACGAGCAGTACTTC. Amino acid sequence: CASSLRGPYEQYF.

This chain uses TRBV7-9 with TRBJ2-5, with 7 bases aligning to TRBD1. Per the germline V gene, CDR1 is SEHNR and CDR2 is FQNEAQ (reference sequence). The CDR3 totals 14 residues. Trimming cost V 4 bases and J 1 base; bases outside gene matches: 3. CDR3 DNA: TGTGCCAGCAGCTGGGGACAGAGCCAAGAGACCCAGTACTTC. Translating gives CASSWGQSQETQYF. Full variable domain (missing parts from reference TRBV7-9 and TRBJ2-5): DTGVSQNPRHKITKRGQNVTFRCDPISEHNRLYWYRQTLGQGPEFLTYFQNEAQLEKSRLLSDRFSAERPKGSFSTLEIQRTEQGDSAMYLCASSWGQSQETQYFGPGTRLLVL.

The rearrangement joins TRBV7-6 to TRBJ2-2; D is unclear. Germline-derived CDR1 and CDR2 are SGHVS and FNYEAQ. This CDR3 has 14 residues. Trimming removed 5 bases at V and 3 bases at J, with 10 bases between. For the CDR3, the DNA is TGTGCCAGCAGCGCGACTGGTTACACCGGGGAGCTGTTTTTT. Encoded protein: CASSATGYTGELFF.

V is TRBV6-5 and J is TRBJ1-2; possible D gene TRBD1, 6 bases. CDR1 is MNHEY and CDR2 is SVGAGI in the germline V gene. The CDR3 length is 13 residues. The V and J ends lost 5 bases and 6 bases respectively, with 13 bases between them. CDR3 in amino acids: CASSDGDKNGYTF. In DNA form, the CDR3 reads TGTGCCAGCAGTGACGGGGACAAAAATGGCTACACCTTC.

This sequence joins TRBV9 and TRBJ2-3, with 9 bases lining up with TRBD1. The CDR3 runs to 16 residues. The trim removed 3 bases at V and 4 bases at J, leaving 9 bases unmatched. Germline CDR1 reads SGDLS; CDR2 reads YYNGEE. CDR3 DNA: TGTGCCAGCAGCGCCCTGACAGGGGGTGTTTCAGATACGCAGTATTTT. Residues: CASSALTGGVSDTQYF.

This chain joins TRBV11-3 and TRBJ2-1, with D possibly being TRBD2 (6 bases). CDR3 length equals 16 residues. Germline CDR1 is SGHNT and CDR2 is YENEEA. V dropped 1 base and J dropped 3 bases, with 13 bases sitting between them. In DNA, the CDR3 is TGTGCCAGCAGCTTAGGAATTAGCGGTTTCTACAATGAGCAGTTCTTC. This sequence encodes CASSLGISGFYNEQFF. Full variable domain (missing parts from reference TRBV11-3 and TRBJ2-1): EAGVVQSPRYKIIEKKQPVAFWCNPISGHNTLYWYLQNLGQGPELLIRYENEEAVDDSQLPKDRFSAERLKGVDSTLKIQPAELGDSAVYLCASSLGISGFYNEQFFGPGTRLTVL.

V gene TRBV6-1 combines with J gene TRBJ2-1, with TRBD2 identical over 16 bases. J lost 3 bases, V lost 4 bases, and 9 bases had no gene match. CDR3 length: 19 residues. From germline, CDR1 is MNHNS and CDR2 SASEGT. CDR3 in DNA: TGTGCCAGCAGTGTCCCCGGGACTAGCGGGAGGGCCCTCTACAATGAGCAGTTCTTC. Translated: CASSVPGTSGRALYNEQFF.

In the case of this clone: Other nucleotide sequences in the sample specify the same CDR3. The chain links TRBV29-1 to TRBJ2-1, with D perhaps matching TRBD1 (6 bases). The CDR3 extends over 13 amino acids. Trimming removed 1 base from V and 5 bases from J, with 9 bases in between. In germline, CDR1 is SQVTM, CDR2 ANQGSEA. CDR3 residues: CSVEGTANNEQFF. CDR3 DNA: TGCAGCGTTGAAGGGACAGCCAACAATGAGCAGTTCTTC.

In nucleotides, the CDR3 is TGTGCCAGCAGCTTGGCCAGGGGGAAGAACACTGAAGCTTTCTTT. It encodes CASSLARGKNTEAFF. The chain carries TRBV5-6 and TRBJ1-1; 7 nucleotides line up with TRBD1. The CDR3 sequence is 15 residues long. The junction had 3 bases not matched to a gene; V was cut back by 0 bases and J by 1 base. Germline V lookup: CDR1 SGHDT, CDR2 YYEEEE. The full variable domain, with the rest looked up from reference TRBV5-6 and TRBJ1-1, is DAGVTQSPTHLIKTRGQQVTLRCSPKSGHDTVSWYQQALGQGPQFIFQYYEEEERQRGNFPDRFSGHQFPNYSSELNVNALLLGDSALYLCASSLARGKNTEAFFGQGTRLTVV.

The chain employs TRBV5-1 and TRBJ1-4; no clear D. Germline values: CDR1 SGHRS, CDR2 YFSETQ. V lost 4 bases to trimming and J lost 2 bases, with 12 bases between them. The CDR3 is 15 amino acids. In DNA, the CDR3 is TGCGCCAGCAGCAACCCGGACGGGACTAATGAAAAACTGTTTTTT. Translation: CASSNPDGTNEKLFF.

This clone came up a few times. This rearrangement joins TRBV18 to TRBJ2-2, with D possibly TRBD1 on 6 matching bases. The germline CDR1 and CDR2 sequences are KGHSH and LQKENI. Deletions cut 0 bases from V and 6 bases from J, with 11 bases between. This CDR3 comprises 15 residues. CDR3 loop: CASSPPRGSPGELFF. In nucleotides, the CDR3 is TGTGCCAGCTCACCACCGAGGGGGTCCCCCGGGGAGCTGTTTTTT. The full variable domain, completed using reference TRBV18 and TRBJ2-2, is NAGVMQNPRHLVRRRGQEARLRCSPMKGHSHVYWYRQLPEEGLKFMVYLQKENIIDESGMPKERFSAEFPKEGPSILRIQQVVRGDSAAYFCASSPPRGSPGELFFGEGSRLTVL.

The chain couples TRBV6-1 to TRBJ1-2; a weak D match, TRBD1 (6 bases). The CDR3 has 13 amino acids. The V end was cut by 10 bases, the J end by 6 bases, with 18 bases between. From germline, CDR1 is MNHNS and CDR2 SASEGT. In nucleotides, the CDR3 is TGTGCCACGGGACAAGACCCTTCTGATGGCTACACCTTC. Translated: CATGQDPSDGYTF.

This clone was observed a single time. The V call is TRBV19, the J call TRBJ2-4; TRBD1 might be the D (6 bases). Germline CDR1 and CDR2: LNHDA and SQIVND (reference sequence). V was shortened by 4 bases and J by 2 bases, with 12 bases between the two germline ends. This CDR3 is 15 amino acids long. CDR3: CASSSYTGSKNIQYF. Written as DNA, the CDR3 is TGTGCCAGTAGTAGTTATACAGGGTCCAAAAACATTCAGTACTTC. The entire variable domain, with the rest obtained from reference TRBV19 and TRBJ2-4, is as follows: DGGITQSPKYLFRKEGQNVTLSCEQNLNHDAMYWYRQDPGQGLRLIYYSQIVNDFQKGDIAEGYSVSREKKESFPLTVTSAQKNPTAFYLCASSSYTGSKNIQYFGAGTRLSVL.

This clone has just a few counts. CDR3 sequence (DNA): TGTGCCAGCAGCCAGAACACAGGGATGAACACTGAAGCTTTCTTT. Protein product: CASSQNTGMNTEAFF. The chain employs TRBV4-2 and TRBJ1-1; D possibly corresponds to TRBD1 (6 bases). The germline V and J ends were trimmed by 3 bases and 0 bases, with 11 bases remaining between them. Per the germline V gene, CDR1 is LGHNA and CDR2 is YNFKEQ. There are 15 residues in the CDR3.

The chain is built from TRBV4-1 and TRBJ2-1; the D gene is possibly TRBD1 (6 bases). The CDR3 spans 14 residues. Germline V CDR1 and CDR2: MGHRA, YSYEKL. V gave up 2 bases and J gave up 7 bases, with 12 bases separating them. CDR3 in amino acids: CASSQRTGPNEQFF. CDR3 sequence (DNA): TGCGCCAGCAGCCAAAGAACAGGGCCGAATGAGCAGTTCTTC.

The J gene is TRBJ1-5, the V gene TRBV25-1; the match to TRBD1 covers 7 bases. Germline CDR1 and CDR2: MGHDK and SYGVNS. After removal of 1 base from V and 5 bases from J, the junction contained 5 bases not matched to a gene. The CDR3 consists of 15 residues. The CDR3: CASSESGGTYQPQHF. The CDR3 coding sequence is TGTGCCAGCAGTGAATCAGGGGGGACGTATCAGCCCCAGCATTTT.

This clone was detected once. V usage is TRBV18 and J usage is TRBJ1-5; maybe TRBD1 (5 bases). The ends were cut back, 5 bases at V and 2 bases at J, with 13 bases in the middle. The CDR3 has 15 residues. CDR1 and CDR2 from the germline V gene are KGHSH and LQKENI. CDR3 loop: CASSGQGLGNQPQHF. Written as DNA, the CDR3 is TGTGCCAGCTCAGGGCAGGGTCTCGGCAATCAGCCCCAGCATTTT. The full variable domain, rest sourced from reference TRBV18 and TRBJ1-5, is NAGVMQNPRHLVRRRGQEARLRCSPMKGHSHVYWYRQLPEEGLKFMVYLQKENIIDESGMPKERFSAEFPKEGPSILRIQQVVRGDSAAYFCASSGQGLGNQPQHFGDGTRLSIL.

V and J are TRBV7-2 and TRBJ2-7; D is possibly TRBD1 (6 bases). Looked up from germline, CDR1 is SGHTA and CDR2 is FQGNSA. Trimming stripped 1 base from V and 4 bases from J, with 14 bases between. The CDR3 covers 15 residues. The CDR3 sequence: CASSLVTGQLYEQYF. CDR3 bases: TGTGCCAGCAGCTTAGTCACAGGGCAGCTTTACGAGCAGTACTTC.

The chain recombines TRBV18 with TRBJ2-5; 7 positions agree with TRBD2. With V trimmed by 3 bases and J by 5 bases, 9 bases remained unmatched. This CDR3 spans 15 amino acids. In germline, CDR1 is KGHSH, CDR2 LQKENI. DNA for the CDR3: TGTGCCAGCTCACCCCCGGGGAGGGCCGCGGAGACCCAGTACTTC. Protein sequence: CASSPPGRAAETQYF.

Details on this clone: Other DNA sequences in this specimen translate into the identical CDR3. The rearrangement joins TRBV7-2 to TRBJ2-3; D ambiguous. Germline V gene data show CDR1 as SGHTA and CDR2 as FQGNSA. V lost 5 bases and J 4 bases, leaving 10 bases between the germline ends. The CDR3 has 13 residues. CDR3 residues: CASSPRLPDTQYF. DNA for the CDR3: TGTGCCAGCAGCCCCCGACTCCCAGATACGCAGTATTTT.

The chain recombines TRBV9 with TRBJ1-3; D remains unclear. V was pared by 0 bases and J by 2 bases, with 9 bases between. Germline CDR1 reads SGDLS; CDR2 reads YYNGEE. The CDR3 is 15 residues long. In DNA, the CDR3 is TGTGCCAGCAGCGTAGTCGGCAGTCCTGGAAACACCATATATTTT. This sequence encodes CASSVVGSPGNTIYF.

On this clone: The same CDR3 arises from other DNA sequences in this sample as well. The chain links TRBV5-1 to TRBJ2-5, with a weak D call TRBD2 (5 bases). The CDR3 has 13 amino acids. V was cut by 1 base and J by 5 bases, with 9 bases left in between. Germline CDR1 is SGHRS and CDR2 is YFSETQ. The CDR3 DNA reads TGCGCCAGCAGCTTGACGGGAATGGAGACCCAGTACTTC. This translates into CASSLTGMETQYF.